What follows are 5 T cell receptor beta chains derived from one specimen sequenced in a study of spatial heterogeneity in lung cancer. TCRdb re-called the 5' RACE reads through MiXCR, storing one row per CDR3 protein. Here the sample spans about 7,800 distinct CDR3 sequences, 8.5% to 10% being singletons. Time point in this sample: sample taken at primary tumor resection. No cells were sorted before sequencing. The whole RNA sequenced was extracted from tumor, nontumor lung or frozen PBMC. The sequenced sample was PBMCs, obtained at surgery. All receptors derive from a male donor with early-stage non-small cell lung cancer.

This clonotype qualifies as medium-sized (0.01 to 0.1%). This beta chain came through as a stray read in a library set up for alpha chains, and its size says little. The gene calls are TRBV27 and TRBJ2-7; 7 bases align to TRBD1. The CDR3 sequence is 16 residues long. V trimming: 2 bases; J trimming: 5 bases; junction bases outside the gene matches: 12. Germline CDR1 MNHEY, CDR2 SMNVEV (reference sequence). CDR3: CASSLGPQQGIDEQYF. The CDR3, as DNA: TGTGCCAGCAGTTTAGGGCCCCAACAGGGGATTGACGAGCAGTACTTC.

This clonotype was detected ten times or more. This beta chain is a stray sequence in a library constructed for alpha chains; its clone size is not meaningful. The V call is TRBV12-3 or TRBV12-4, the J call TRBJ2-1; D unresolved. V lost 0 bases and J 1 base, leaving 10 bases between the germline ends. The CDR3 is made up of 16 amino acids. The CDR3 sequence is CASSLAAGQSYNEQFF. CDR3 in DNA: TGTGCCAGCAGTTTAGCGGCTGGTCAATCCTACAATGAGCAGTTCTTC.

At least ten counts were recorded for this clonotype. This beta chain was picked up by a library intended for alpha chains and is off target, so its count carries little meaning. The rearrangement uses TRBV11-2 and TRBJ2-1; possible D gene TRBD2, 6 bases. The CDR3 is 15 amino acids. Germline V lookup: CDR1 SGHAT, CDR2 FQNNGV. Trimming left V 1 base short and J 4 bases short, with 11 bases between. CDR3 DNA: TGTGCCAGCAGCTTAGTTACGGGAGTTTACAATGAGCAGTTCTTC. Its protein is CASSLVTGVYNEQFF.

This clonotype was detected many times. This beta chain is an unintended read in a library built for alpha chains; its size means little. Here the CDR3 DNA reads TGTGCCAGCAGCTTACGGGACTCGAATGAAAAACTGTTTTTT. Translating it yields CASSLRDSNEKLFF. The chain recombines TRBV7-9 with TRBJ1-4; weak D call: TRBD1 (5 bases). The CDR3 sequence is 14 residues long. The ends were cut back, 2 bases at V and 5 bases at J, with 9 bases in the middle. Germline V gives CDR1 SEHNR, CDR2 FQNEAQ (reference sequence).

Many counts were recorded for this clonotype. As an off-target read in a library built for alpha chains, this beta chain has a frequency of little significance. V usage is TRBV27 and J usage is TRBJ1-5, with 7 bases matching TRBD1. The CDR3 contains 15 residues. Germline-derived CDR1 and CDR2 are MNHEY and SMNVEV (reference sequence). The V and J ends lost 5 bases and 6 bases, in that order; junction bases with no gene match: 10. CDR3 in amino acids: CASSPETGSAQPQHF. The CDR3 DNA reads as TGTGCCAGCAGTCCCGAGACAGGGAGCGCTCAGCCCCAGCATTTT.